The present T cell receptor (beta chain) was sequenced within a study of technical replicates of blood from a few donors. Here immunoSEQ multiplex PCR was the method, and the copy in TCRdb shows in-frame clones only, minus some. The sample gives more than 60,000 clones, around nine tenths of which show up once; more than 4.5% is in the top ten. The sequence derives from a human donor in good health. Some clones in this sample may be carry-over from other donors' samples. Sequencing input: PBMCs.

The chain's CDR3 is CASGSTGERADTQYF. Here the CDR3 DNA reads TGTGCCAGCGGGTCCACAGGGGAACGAGCAGATACGCAGTATTTT. The chain recombines TRBV6-5 with TRBJ2-3; 7 bases agree with TRBD1. The CDR3 spans 15 residues. In germline, CDR1 is MNHEY, CDR2 SVGAGI. J lost 4 bases, V lost 8 bases, and 12 bases had no gene match.